The entry below describes one TCR beta chain. Its antigen remains unknown. These data belong to a study of T cell clones after liver transplantation. Study-level findings and limits: A larger donor-reactive than third-party decline suggested partial antigen-specific deletion.

The method was immunoSEQ multiplex PCR; TCRdb's version includes in-frame clones alone and lacks a portion of them. This table holds 9,200 or so clones, approximately 80% found once. This TCR derives from a human patient who received a liver transplant. Part of the T cell pool may stem from the graft donor. Sequences were derived from CD8+ T cells from blood, sampled at the 22-month timepoint.

CDR3 loop: CASSFGGLEAEAFF. The CDR3 DNA reads TGTGCCAGCAGCTTTGGGGGGCTCGAAGCTGAAGCTTTCTTT. This chain uses TRBV28 with TRBJ1-1; a possible D gene is TRBD1 (6 bases). CDR3 length: 14 residues. Trimming removed 6 bases at V and 6 bases at J, with 17 bases between. Germline V gives CDR1 MDHEN, CDR2 SYDVKM.